This TCR beta chain came from a study of regulatory T cells in long-lasting Graves disease. Overall study findings and caveats: The study found lower TCR diversity in persistent Graves' patients than in newly diagnosed ones.

For TCR beta, libraries came from iRepertoire HTBI primers and Arm-PCR of CDR3 regions. TCRdb recomputed calls from the multiplex PCR reads with MiXCR, one row per CDR3 protein. The table records approximately 560,000 distinct CDR3 sequences, 15% to 20% of them present only once. Of note for this clonotype: No antigen is known for it.

Time point described: newly diagnosed GD, antithyroid drugs for less than 3 months. The authors made the TCR library using RNA they extracted from PBMCs. J was trimmed by 3 bases and V by 6 bases; bases with no gene match: 10. This CDR3 contains 14 residues. Looked up from germline, CDR1 is DFQATT and CDR2 is SNEGSKA (reference sequence). The same data also contributed to another study, on T cells in Graves' hyperthyroidism and ophthalmopathy.

Sequences were derived from peripheral blood mononuclear cells (PBMCs), sampled at new diagnosis, from a patient treated with antithyroid drugs. The TCR was taken from a man in his late teens or twenties with Graves disease. The genes are TRBV20-1 and TRBJ1-1; 7 bases line up with TRBD1. Here the CDR3 DNA reads TGCAGTGCCACTGACAGGGAGGCCTACACTGAAGCTTTCTTT. Protein product: CSATDREAYTEAFF.